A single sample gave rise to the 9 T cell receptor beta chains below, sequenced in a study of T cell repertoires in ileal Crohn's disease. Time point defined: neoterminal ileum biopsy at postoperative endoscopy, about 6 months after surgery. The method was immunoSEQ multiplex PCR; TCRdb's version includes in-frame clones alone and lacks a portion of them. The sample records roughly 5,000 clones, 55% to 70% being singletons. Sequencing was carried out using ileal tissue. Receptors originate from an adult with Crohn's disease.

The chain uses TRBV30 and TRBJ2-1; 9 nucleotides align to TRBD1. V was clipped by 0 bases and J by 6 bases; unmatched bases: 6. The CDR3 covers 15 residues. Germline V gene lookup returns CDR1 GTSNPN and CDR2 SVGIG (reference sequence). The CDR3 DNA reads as TGTGCCTGGAGTGTTGGGACAGGGAACGCCAATGAGCAGTTCTTC. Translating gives CAWSVGTGNANEQFF. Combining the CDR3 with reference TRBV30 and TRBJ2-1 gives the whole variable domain SQTIHQWPATLVQPVGSPLSLECTVEGTSNPNLYWYRQAAGRGLQLLFYSVGIGQISSEVPQNLSASRPQDRQFILSSKKLLLSDSGFYLCAWSVGTGNANEQFFGPGTRLTVL.

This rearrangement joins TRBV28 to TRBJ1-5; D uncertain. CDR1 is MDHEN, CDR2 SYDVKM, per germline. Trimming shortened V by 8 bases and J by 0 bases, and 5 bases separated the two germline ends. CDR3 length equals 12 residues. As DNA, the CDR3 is TGTGCCAGCCTTAATAGCAATCAGCCCCAGCATTTT. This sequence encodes CASLNSNQPQHF.

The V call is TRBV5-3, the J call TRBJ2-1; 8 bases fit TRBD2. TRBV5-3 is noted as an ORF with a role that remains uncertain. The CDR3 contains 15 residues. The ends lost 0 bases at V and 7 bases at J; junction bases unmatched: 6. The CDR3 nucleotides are TGTGCCAGAAGCTTGGGGAGCGGGAGTGCGAATGAGCAGTTCTTC. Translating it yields CARSLGSGSANEQFF.

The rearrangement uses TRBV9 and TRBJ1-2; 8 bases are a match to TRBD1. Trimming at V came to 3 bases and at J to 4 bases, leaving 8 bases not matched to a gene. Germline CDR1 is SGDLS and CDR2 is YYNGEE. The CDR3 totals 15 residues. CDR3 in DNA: TGTGCCAGCAGCGCACCGCACAGGGGGGGCTATGGCTACACCTTC. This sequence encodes CASSAPHRGGYGYTF.

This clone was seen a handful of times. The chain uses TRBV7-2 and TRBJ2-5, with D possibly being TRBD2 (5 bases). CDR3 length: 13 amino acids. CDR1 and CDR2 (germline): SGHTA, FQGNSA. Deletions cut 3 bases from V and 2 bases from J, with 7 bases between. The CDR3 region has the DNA TGTGCCAGCAGCTTTACTAGGCAAGAGACCCAGTACTTC. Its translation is CASSFTRQETQYF. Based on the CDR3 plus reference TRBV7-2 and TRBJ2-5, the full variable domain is GAGVSQSPSNKVTEKGKDVELRCDPISGHTALYWYRQSLGQGLEFLIYFQGNSAPDKSGLPSDRFSAERTGGSVSTLTIQRTQQEDSAVYLCASSFTRQETQYFGPGTRLLVL.

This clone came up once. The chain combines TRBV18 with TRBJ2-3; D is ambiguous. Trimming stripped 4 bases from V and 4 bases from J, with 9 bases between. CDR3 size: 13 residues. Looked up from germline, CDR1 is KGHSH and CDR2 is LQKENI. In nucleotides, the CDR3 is TGTGCCAGCTCACGAGACACTGCAGATACGCAGTATTTT. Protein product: CASSRDTADTQYF. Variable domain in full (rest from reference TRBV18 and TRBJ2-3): NAGVMQNPRHLVRRRGQEARLRCSPMKGHSHVYWYRQLPEEGLKFMVYLQKENIIDESGMPKERFSAEFPKEGPSILRIQQVVRGDSAAYFCASSRDTADTQYFGPGTRLTVL.

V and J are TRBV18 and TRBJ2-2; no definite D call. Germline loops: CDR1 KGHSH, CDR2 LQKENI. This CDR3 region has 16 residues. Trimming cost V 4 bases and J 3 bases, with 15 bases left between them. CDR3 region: CASSLHPLADTGELFF. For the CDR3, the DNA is TGTGCCAGCTCACTGCATCCTCTGGCAGACACCGGGGAGCTGTTTTTT.

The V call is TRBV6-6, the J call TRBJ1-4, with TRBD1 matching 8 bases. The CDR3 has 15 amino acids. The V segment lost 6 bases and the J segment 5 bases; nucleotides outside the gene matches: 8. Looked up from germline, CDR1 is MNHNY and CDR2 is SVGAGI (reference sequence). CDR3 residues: CASRPTGGLNEKLFF. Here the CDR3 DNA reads TGTGCCAGCAGGCCTACAGGGGGACTCAATGAAAAACTGTTTTTT.

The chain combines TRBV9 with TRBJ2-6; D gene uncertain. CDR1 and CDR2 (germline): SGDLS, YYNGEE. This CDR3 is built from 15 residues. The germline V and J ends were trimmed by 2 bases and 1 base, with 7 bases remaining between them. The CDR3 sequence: CASSVAGSGANVLTF. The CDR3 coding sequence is TGTGCCAGCAGCGTCGCAGGTTCTGGGGCCAACGTCCTGACTTTC.